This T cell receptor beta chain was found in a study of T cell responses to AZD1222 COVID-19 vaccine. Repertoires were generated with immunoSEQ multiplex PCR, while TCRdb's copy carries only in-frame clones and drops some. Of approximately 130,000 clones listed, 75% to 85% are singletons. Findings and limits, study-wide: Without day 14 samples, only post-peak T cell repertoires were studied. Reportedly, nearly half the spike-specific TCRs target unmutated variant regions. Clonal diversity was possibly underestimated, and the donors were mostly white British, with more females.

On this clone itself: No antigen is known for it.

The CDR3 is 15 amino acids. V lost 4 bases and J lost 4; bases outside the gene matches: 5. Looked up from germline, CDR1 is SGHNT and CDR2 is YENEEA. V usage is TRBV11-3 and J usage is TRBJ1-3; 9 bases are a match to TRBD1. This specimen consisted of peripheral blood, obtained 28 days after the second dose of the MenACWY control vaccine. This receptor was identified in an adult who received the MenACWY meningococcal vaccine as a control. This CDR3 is CASSSGQGQGNTIYF. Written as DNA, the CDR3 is TGTGCCAGCAGCTCGGGACAGGGTCAGGGAAACACCATATATTTT.